The sequence of this T cell receptor beta chain was determined in a study of T cell clones after liver transplantation. Using immunoSEQ multiplex PCR, the repertoire was profiled, and TCRdb retains in-frame clones only, with some absent. The sample lists 65,000 to 80,000 clones, about four fifths occurring once. Per germline, CDR1 SGHAT and CDR2 FQDESV (reference sequence). This CDR3 has 15 amino acids. V lost 1 base to trimming and J lost 3 bases; unmatched junction nucleotides: 2. This TCR came from a human donor who received a liver transplant. V is TRBV11-1 and J is TRBJ2-7; 11 bases line up with TRBD2. The sequencing used CD4+ T cells from blood, collected before liver transplant. The CDR3 here is CASSLVSGGDYEQYF. The CDR3 DNA reads TGTGCCAGCAGCTTAGTTAGCGGGGGGGACTACGAGCAGTACTTC.